One sample yielded the 26 T cell receptor beta chains listed below, sequenced in a study of blood T cell repertoires in COVID-19. Profiled with immunoSEQ multiplex PCR; TCRdb holds only in-frame clones, not every one. The sample yields 45,000 to 60,000 clones, approximately 89% seen once. Sequencing was done on a sample of peripheral blood. Every receptor here comes from a man aged 50 to 59 with acute or convalescent COVID-19.

This rearrangement joins TRBV6-5 to TRBJ2-7; 9 bases line up with TRBD1. The trim removed 5 bases at V and 0 bases at J, leaving 5 bases unmatched. The CDR3 has 15 amino acids. Germline-derived CDR1 and CDR2 are MNHEY and SVGAGI. This CDR3 reads CASSREGQGSYEQYF. CDR3 coding DNA: TGTGCCAGCAGTCGCGAGGGACAGGGCTCCTACGAGCAGTACTTC.

The chain carries TRBV15 and TRBJ2-7; TRBD1 matches at 8 bases. CDR1 and CDR2 from the germline V gene are LNHNV and YYDKDF (reference sequence). V trimming: 3 bases; J trimming: 0 bases; junction bases outside the gene matches: 4. This CDR3 comprises 15 residues. CDR3 sequence: CATSSNRGFSYEQYF. The CDR3 DNA reads TGTGCCACCAGCAGTAACAGGGGGTTCTCCTACGAGCAGTACTTC.

V usage is TRBV7-6 and J usage is TRBJ2-7, with 7 bases fitting TRBD2. This CDR3 has 15 amino acids. Germline CDR1 is SGHVS and CDR2 is FNYEAQ. Losses at the gene ends were 2 bases for V and 7 bases for J; bases not matched to a gene: 11. CDR3 sequence: CASSLLIGTMGEQYF. In DNA, the CDR3 is TGTGCCAGCAGCTTATTGATTGGGACTATGGGGGAGCAGTACTTC.

The J gene is TRBJ2-7, the V gene TRBV20-1; the match to TRBD2 covers 8 bases. Germline values: CDR1 DFQATT, CDR2 SNEGSKA (reference sequence). This CDR3 spans 15 amino acids. With V trimmed by 3 bases and J by 4 bases, 11 bases remained unmatched. DNA for the CDR3: TGCAGTGCTAGTAGATCCCGGGGGGGGGCATACGAGCAGTACTTC. This sequence encodes CSASRSRGGAYEQYF.

This chain uses TRBV3-1 (or the pseudogene TRBV3-2) with TRBJ1-2; D gene ambiguous. The CDR3 is 11 amino acids. Germline-derived CDR1 and CDR2 are LGHDT and YNNKEL (reference sequence). Trimming removed 5 bases at V and 4 bases at J, with 5 bases between. CDR3 bases: TGTGCCAGCAGCTCCATCTATGGCTACACCTTC. Amino acid sequence: CASSSIYGYTF.

The chain is built from TRBV24-1 and TRBJ2-5; 8 bases agree with TRBD1. Germline loops: CDR1 KGHDR, CDR2 SFDVKD. The CDR3 loop spans 11 amino acids. Losses at the gene ends were 9 bases for V and 13 bases for J; bases not matched to a gene: 9. The CDR3 protein is CATGDRDRWYF. The DNA for the CDR3 is TGTGCCACCGGAGACCGGGACAGGTGGTACTTC.

V usage is TRBV11-3 and J usage is TRBJ2-1, with 9 bases aligning to TRBD1. This CDR3 contains 16 residues. The J segment lost 1 base and the V segment lost 0 bases, leaving 1 base of the junction unmatched. Germline V gene data show CDR1 as SGHNT and CDR2 as YENEEA. The CDR3 bases are TGTGCCAGCAGCTTAGAGGACAGGGGTTCCTACAATGAGCAGTTCTTC. It translates to CASSLEDRGSYNEQFF. Using reference TRBV11-3 and TRBJ2-1 for the parts outside the CDR3, the full variable domain is EAGVVQSPRYKIIEKKQPVAFWCNPISGHNTLYWYLQNLGQGPELLIRYENEEAVDDSQLPKDRFSAERLKGVDSTLKIQPAELGDSAVYLCASSLEDRGSYNEQFFGPGTRLTVL.

This clone was observed a few times. The V gene is TRBV5-1, the J gene TRBJ2-6; D uncertain. CDR3 length: 13 residues. The germline CDR1 and CDR2 sequences are SGHRS and YFSETQ. Trimming cost V 5 bases and J 3 bases, with 6 bases left between them. CDR3 DNA: TGCGCCAGCAGGGCTCGTGGGGCCAACGTCCTGACTTTC. This sequence encodes CASRARGANVLTF.

V and J are TRBV30 and TRBJ1-1, with no clear D. CDR1 and CDR2 (germline): GTSNPN, SVGIG (reference sequence). The V end lost 2 bases, the J end lost 1 base, and 8 bases lay between the germline ends. CDR3 length: 13 amino acids. This CDR3 reads CAWSITANTEAFF. As DNA, the CDR3 is TGTGCCTGGAGTATAACAGCGAACACTGAAGCTTTCTTT.

The chain links TRBV19 to TRBJ1-1, with D tentatively TRBD1 (6 bases). Trimming shortened V by 5 bases and J by 0 bases, and 10 bases separated the two germline ends. Germline CDR1 is LNHDA and CDR2 is SQIVND (reference sequence). The CDR3 loop spans 14 amino acids. CDR3 bases: TGTGCCAGTAGTTCCGGACAGATGAACACTGAAGCTTTCTTT. Its protein is CASSSGQMNTEAFF. The full variable domain, completed using reference TRBV19 and TRBJ1-1, is DGGITQSPKYLFRKEGQNVTLSCEQNLNHDAMYWYRQDPGQGLRLIYYSQIVNDFQKGDIAEGYSVSREKKESFPLTVTSAQKNPTAFYLCASSSGQMNTEAFFGQGTRLTVV.

CDR3 region: CAISAGVFTDTQYF. DNA of the CDR3: TGTGCCATCAGTGCGGGGGTATTCACAGATACGCAGTATTTT. The genes are TRBV10-3 and TRBJ2-3; perhaps TRBD2 as D (6 bases). The germline V gene has CDR1 ENHRY and CDR2 SYGVKD. This CDR3 region has 14 residues. The V gene lost 4 bases and the J gene lost 2 bases, with 10 bases spanning the gap.

The V call is TRBV5-1, the J call TRBJ2-5, with D possibly being TRBD1 (7 bases). Trimming took off 4 bases at V and 2 bases at J, with 15 bases between the two ends. The length of the CDR3 is 15 residues. Germline V gene lookup returns CDR1 SGHRS and CDR2 YFSETQ. CDR3 in amino acids: CASSGGTATQETQYF. The CDR3 DNA is TGCGCCAGCAGCGGGGGGACAGCCACACAAGAGACCCAGTACTTC.

The chain has TRBV7-3 and TRBJ2-7; 9 positions match TRBD1. CDR3 length: 13 amino acids. Trimming cost V 3 bases and J 5 bases; bases outside gene matches: 2. Germline V gene data show CDR1 as SGHTA and CDR2 as FQGTGA. CDR3 residues: CASSLDRGHEQYF. CDR3 nucleotides: TGTGCCAGCAGCTTGGACAGGGGCCACGAGCAGTACTTC.

V and J are TRBV6-5 and TRBJ2-7; 10 positions agree with TRBD2. CDR1 and CDR2 from the germline V gene are MNHEY and SVGAGI. The CDR3 has 12 amino acids. With 10 bases clipped from V and 3 bases from J, the junction kept 3 bases outside the gene matches. The DNA for the CDR3 is TGTGCCACGGCTAGCGGGGGCTACGAGCAGTACTTC. It yields the protein CATASGGYEQYF.

The chain couples TRBV12-3 or TRBV12-4 to TRBJ1-1, with D hard to call. This CDR3 has 12 amino acids. The V and J ends lost 3 bases and 7 bases respectively, with 9 bases between them. CDR3 sequence (DNA): TGTGCCAGCAGTTTTGGTGGGCATGAAGCTTTCTTT. It codes for CASSFGGHEAFF.

The chain combines TRBV29-1 with TRBJ2-7, with a tentative D call TRBD2 (6 bases). The CDR3 consists of 17 residues. V gave up 7 bases and J gave up 3 bases, with 28 bases separating them. The germline CDR1 and CDR2 sequences are SQVTM and ANQGSEA. CDR3 sequence (DNA): TGCAGCGCCAATGGGGTGCCCGGGACCACGGACTACTACGAGCAGTACTTC. This codes for CSANGVPGTTDYYEQYF.

This clone was counted a single time. The chain uses TRBV7-3 and TRBJ2-3; 9 nucleotides match TRBD1. The CDR3 length is 14 residues. In germline, CDR1 is SGHTA, CDR2 FQGTGA. V shed 5 bases and J 6 bases; nucleotides not matched to a gene: 6. CDR3 coding DNA: TGTGCCAGCAGCCCGGACAGGGGTTGGGATACGCAGTATTTT. Amino acid sequence: CASSPDRGWDTQYF.

The chain carries TRBV6-6 and TRBJ1-4; 8 bases fit TRBD1. Germline V CDR1 and CDR2: MNHNY, SVGAGI (reference sequence). This CDR3 contains 15 residues. J gave up 0 bases and V 6 bases, and 3 bases lay outside the gene matches. The CDR3 DNA reads TGTGCCAGCAGCTCGACAGGGGCAACTAATGAAAAACTGTTTTTT. Translating it yields CASSSTGATNEKLFF.

V gene TRBV3-1 (or the pseudogene TRBV3-2) combines with J gene TRBJ2-7; D is possibly TRBD2 (6 bases). Germline lookup yields CDR1 LGHDT and CDR2 YNNKEL (reference sequence). Trimming pared 2 bases from V and 2 bases from J, leaving 16 bases between. The CDR3 length is 16 residues. CDR3 coding DNA: TGTGCCAGCAGCCAACGGGGGAGAGTACCCACCTACGAGCAGTACTTC. Translation: CASSQRGRVPTYEQYF.

The chain combines TRBV9 with TRBJ2-3; TRBD2 agrees at 7 bases. CDR3 length: 15 residues. Germline trimming cut 0 bases from V and 5 bases from J; bases unmatched to any gene: 6. The V gene's germline CDR1 is SGDLS and CDR2 YYNGEE. The CDR3 nucleotides are TGTGCCAGCAGCGTAGGGGTCGGGGGGAAAGATACGCAGTATTTT. Its translation is CASSVGVGGKDTQYF.

The chain carries TRBV5-1 and TRBJ2-7; no definite D call. The CDR3 is 13 residues long. The V gene's germline CDR1 is SGHRS and CDR2 YFSETQ. The V gene lost 4 bases and the J gene lost 5 bases, with 13 bases spanning the gap. The CDR3 nucleotides read TGCGCCAGCAGCCCGCCGAGTTTAGACGAGCAGTACTTC. It is translated as CASSPPSLDEQYF.

The chain carries TRBV4-1 and TRBJ2-7, with TRBD2 identical over 10 bases. J lost 5 bases, V lost 1 base, and 11 bases had no gene match. In germline, CDR1 is MGHRA, CDR2 YSYEKL. The CDR3 loop spans 17 amino acids. For the CDR3, the DNA is TGCGCCAGCAGCCAAGGGGTCCAGCGGGGGGGCGCCCACGAGCAGTACTTC. Translating it yields CASSQGVQRGGAHEQYF.

This clone was detected only a few times. This chain connects TRBV12-5 to TRBJ1-1, with 7 positions matching TRBD1. The CDR3 is made up of 12 amino acids. Germline CDR1 and CDR2: LGHNT and FRNRAP. The V gene end was trimmed by 1 base and the J gene end by 7 bases; junction bases not matched to a gene: 0. CDR3 nucleotide sequence: TGTGCTAGTGGTTTGGGACAGGGTGAAGCTTTCTTT. Its protein product is CASGLGQGEAFF.

This sequence joins TRBV19 and TRBJ2-3; 9 nucleotides align to TRBD1. This CDR3 has 20 amino acids. V was clipped by 3 bases and J by 1 base; unmatched bases: 17. Germline CDR1 is LNHDA and CDR2 is SQIVND (reference sequence). The CDR3 nucleotides read TGTGCCAGTAGTATCCTACCTCTACGGGACAGGGCTGAGGGCACAGATACGCAGTATTTT. This sequence encodes CASSILPLRDRAEGTDTQYF.

The genes are TRBV20-1 and TRBJ1-2; 7 bases fit TRBD1. V shed 3 bases, J shed 3 bases, and the junction held 7 bases outside the gene matches. In germline, CDR1 is DFQATT, CDR2 SNEGSKA (reference sequence). The CDR3 has 14 amino acids. The CDR3 spells CSASRGGADYGYTF. DNA for the CDR3: TGCAGTGCTAGTCGAGGGGGCGCAGACTATGGCTACACCTTC.

The chain is built from TRBV5-1 and TRBJ1-5, with D uncertain. The CDR3 extends over 14 amino acids. CDR1 and CDR2 from the germline V gene are SGHRS and YFSETQ. Trimming shortened V by 0 bases and J by 1 base, and 5 bases separated the two germline ends. The CDR3 DNA sequence: TGCGCCAGCAGCTTGGAATCGAGCAATCAGCCCCAGCATTTT. This translates into CASSLESSNQPQHF.